A single sample is the source of the 21 T cell receptor beta chains below, sequenced in a study of blood T cell repertoires in COVID-19. Sequencing used immunoSEQ multiplex PCR; TCRdb keeps in-frame clones, though not all of them. The table lists a few hundred thousand clones, 88% of them singletons. The sequenced sample was PBMCs or T cells enriched from blood (not recorded which). These receptors all stem from a woman in her thirties who had been exposed to COVID-19.

This clone appeared a single time. V usage is TRBV5-1 and J usage is TRBJ2-7, with D maybe TRBD1 (6 bases). CDR1 and CDR2 from the germline V gene are SGHRS and YFSETQ. V shed 0 bases and J shed 6 bases, with 13 bases lying between them. The CDR3 totals 14 residues. DNA of the CDR3: TGCGCCAGCAGCTTGGACAGGGTGGATGGCGAGCAGTACTTC. This translates into CASSLDRVDGEQYF.

This sequence joins TRBV25-1 and TRBJ1-1; 10 bases are a match to TRBD1. The junction had 5 bases not matched to a gene; V was cut back by 5 bases and J by 5 bases. This CDR3 has 14 residues. Looked up from germline, CDR1 is MGHDK and CDR2 is SYGVNS. The CDR3 sequence is CASSKPGQGTEAFF. In DNA form, the CDR3 reads TGTGCCAGCAGTAAACCGGGACAGGGGACTGAAGCTTTCTTT.

This clone showed up just once. The junction does not match germline at one end; this may be a read error. The chain employs TRBV7-7 and TRBJ1-4; 8 nucleotides align to TRBD1. The CDR3 has 14 amino acids. Looked up from germline, CDR1 is SSHAT and CDR2 is FNYEAQ (reference sequence). This CDR3 reads CASSRQGSNEKLFF. The CDR3 bases are TGTGCTAGCAGTCGACAGGGGTCTAATGAAAAACTGTTTTTT.

CDR3: CASSIGGRGGQPQHF. CDR3 DNA sequence: TGTGCCAGTAGTATAGGAGGACGCGGGGGTCAGCCCCAGCATTTT. The genes are TRBV19 and TRBJ1-5; TRBD1 might be the D (5 bases). This CDR3 spans 15 amino acids. Per the germline V gene, CDR1 is LNHDA and CDR2 is SQIVND (reference sequence). V was cut by 1 base and J by 6 bases, with 13 bases left in between. Based on the CDR3 plus reference TRBV19 and TRBJ1-5, the full variable domain is DGGITQSPKYLFRKEGQNVTLSCEQNLNHDAMYWYRQDPGQGLRLIYYSQIVNDFQKGDIAEGYSVSREKKESFPLTVTSAQKNPTAFYLCASSIGGRGGQPQHFGDGTRLSIL.

The chain carries TRBV27 and TRBJ2-6; 7 bases align to TRBD1. The CDR3 has 17 residues. The V gene's germline CDR1 is MNHEY and CDR2 SMNVEV (reference sequence). V trimming: 6 bases; J trimming: 4 bases; junction bases outside the gene matches: 12. The DNA of the CDR3 is TGTGCCAGCAGCAACTTATACAGGGGATCCGGGGCCAACGTCCTGACTTTC. Encoded protein: CASSNLYRGSGANVLTF. Supplemented by reference TRBV27 and TRBJ2-6, the full variable domain reads EAQVTQNPRYLITVTGKKLTVTCSQNMNHEYMSWYRQDPGLGLRQIYYSMNVEVTDKGDVPEGYKVSRKEKRNFPLILESPSPNQTSLYFCASSNLYRGSGANVLTFGAGSRLTVL.

This chain joins TRBV3-1 (or the pseudogene TRBV3-2) and TRBJ2-1; TRBD2 agrees at 9 bases. The CDR3 has 16 amino acids. Per the germline V gene, CDR1 is LGHDT and CDR2 is YNNKEL (reference sequence). J lost 2 bases, V lost 4 bases, and 6 bases had no gene match. In nucleotides, the CDR3 is TGTGCCAGCAGCCTTACCGCTAGCGGGGCCTACAATGAGCAGTTCTTC. It is translated as CASSLTASGAYNEQFF.

The V call is TRBV3-1 (or the pseudogene TRBV3-2), the J call TRBJ1-2; 9 bases agree with TRBD1. Germline V gene sequence: CDR1 LGHDT, CDR2 YNNKEL (reference sequence). This CDR3 comprises 14 residues. J was trimmed by 6 bases and V by 1 base; bases with no gene match: 3. The CDR3 is CASSQVTGGHGYTF. The CDR3, as DNA: TGTGCCAGCAGCCAAGTGACAGGGGGTCATGGCTACACCTTC.

The rearrangement links TRBV29-1 to TRBJ2-3; weak D call: TRBD2 (5 bases). The CDR3 covers 12 residues. The germline gives CDR1 SQVTM, CDR2 ANQGSEA. V lost 2 bases, J lost 4 bases, and 7 bases lay in between. The CDR3 here is CSVESGADTQYF. CDR3 bases: TGCAGCGTTGAAAGCGGCGCAGATACGCAGTATTTT.

The chain carries TRBV5-6 and TRBJ1-5; TRBD1 aligns across 8 bases. V dropped 2 bases and J dropped 5; count of bases not matched to a gene: 6. Germline values: CDR1 SGHDT, CDR2 YYEEEE. There are 15 residues in the CDR3. CDR3 in DNA: TGTGCCAGCAGCTTCCTACAGGGGGGGGATCAGCCCCAGCATTTT. As protein: CASSFLQGGDQPQHF.

The chain links TRBV2 to TRBJ1-1; D is ambiguous. V was clipped by 8 bases and J by 3 bases, with 16 bases between them. This CDR3 is built from 14 residues. Germline assignment: CDR1 SNHLY and CDR2 FYNNEI. The CDR3 sequence is CASFASDTHTEAFF. The CDR3 DNA reads as TGTGCCAGCTTCGCCTCAGATACCCACACTGAAGCTTTCTTT.

The chain joins TRBV27 to TRBJ2-7; D is ambiguous. The germline V and J ends were trimmed by 11 bases and 2 bases, with 13 bases remaining between them. The CDR3 is made up of 12 amino acids. Germline lookup yields CDR1 MNHEY and CDR2 SMNVEV (reference sequence). CDR3 loop: CASGMRTYEQYF. For the CDR3, the DNA is TGTGCCTCGGGTATGAGGACCTACGAGCAGTACTTC.

This sequence joins TRBV7-9 and TRBJ2-7, with TRBD2 identical over 12 bases. The V and J ends lost 2 bases and 3 bases, in that order; junction bases with no gene match: 11. This CDR3 contains 18 residues. The V gene's germline CDR1 is SEHNR and CDR2 FQNEAQ (reference sequence). Here the CDR3 reads CASSLLAGGPGGIYEQYF. DNA of the CDR3: TGTGCCAGCAGCTTACTAGCGGGAGGGCCCGGTGGGATCTACGAGCAGTACTTC.

The chain is built from TRBV19 and TRBJ1-5; TRBD1 is a possible D gene (6 bases). The ends were cut back, 6 bases at V and 1 base at J, with 13 bases in the middle. From germline, CDR1 is LNHDA and CDR2 SQIVND (reference sequence). The CDR3 runs 15 residues. CDR3 DNA sequence: TGTGCCAGTAGGCTCCAGGGGTCGAGCAATCAGCCCCAGCATTTT. Translating gives CASRLQGSSNQPQHF.

V usage is TRBV27 and J usage is TRBJ2-5; maybe TRBD1 (6 bases). CDR3 size: 15 residues. Trimming took 2 bases from V and 4 from J, leaving 14 bases between them. Germline V gene sequence: CDR1 MNHEY, CDR2 SMNVEV (reference sequence). CDR3 sequence (DNA): TGTGCCAGCAGTTTACCCCGAGGGGGTCCAGAGACCCAGTACTTC. Translation gives CASSLPRGGPETQYF.

This chain's CDR3 is CASSRQGAYEQYF. CDR3 in DNA: TGTGCCAGCAGCCGACAGGGTGCATACGAGCAGTACTTC. J is TRBJ2-7 and V is TRBV5-6; 7 nucleotides agree with TRBD1. The CDR3 spans 13 residues. V dropped 4 bases and J dropped 4; count of bases not matched to a gene: 5. Germline lookup yields CDR1 SGHDT and CDR2 YYEEEE.

The chain is built from TRBV6-5 and TRBJ1-2, with D possibly matching TRBD1 (5 bases). Trimming took 7 bases from V and 6 from J, leaving 18 bases between them. The CDR3 length is 14 residues. Germline lookup yields CDR1 MNHEY and CDR2 SVGAGI. Here the CDR3 reads CASTPVALGHGYTF. CDR3 DNA sequence: TGTGCCAGCACCCCAGTGGCGTTGGGGCATGGCTACACCTTC.

This clone was seen only once. The chain's CDR3 is CASSLGPVNSGNTIYF. CDR3 bases: TGCGCCAGCAGCTTGGGTCCGGTAAACTCTGGAAACACCATATATTTT. This rearrangement joins TRBV5-1 to TRBJ1-3; D not certain. V was trimmed by 0 bases and J by 0 bases, leaving 10 bases between them. This CDR3 contains 16 residues. Germline V gives CDR1 SGHRS, CDR2 YFSETQ.

The V and J genes are TRBV23-1 and TRBJ2-2; D is perhaps TRBD2 (6 bases). TRBV23-1 is annotated as an ORF whose role is uncertain. The germline V and J ends were trimmed by 3 bases and 9 bases, with 11 bases remaining between them. The CDR3 covers 13 residues. CDR3 residues: CASSHFGSRELFF. The CDR3 bases are TGCGCCAGCAGTCATTTCGGGAGCCGGGAGCTGTTTTTT.

CDR3 in amino acids: CASSLSTSRLGQYF. The CDR3 DNA follows: TGTGCCAGCAGTTTATCGACTTCCCGGTTGGGGCAGTACTTC. V and J are TRBV28 and TRBJ2-7; D gene unclear. The germline V and J ends were trimmed by 1 base and 9 bases, with 16 bases remaining between them. CDR3 size: 14 residues. Germline V gene sequence: CDR1 MDHEN, CDR2 SYDVKM.

This chain joins TRBV24-1 and TRBJ2-7; D not resolved. This CDR3 contains 12 residues. Germline lookup yields CDR1 KGHDR and CDR2 SFDVKD. V was clipped by 3 bases and J by 3 bases, with 5 bases between them. This CDR3 is CATSDTSYEQYF. The DNA of the CDR3 is TGTGCCACCAGTGATACGAGCTACGAGCAGTACTTC.

The chain couples TRBV6-2 or TRBV6-3 to TRBJ1-2, with D unclear. The CDR3 covers 14 residues. V gave up 0 bases and J gave up 4 bases, with 9 bases separating them. The germline V gene encodes CDR1 MNHEY and CDR2 SVGEGT. DNA for the CDR3: TGTGCCAGCAGTTACTCGAGGGCCCGCTATGGCTACACCTTC. The encoded protein is CASSYSRARYGYTF.